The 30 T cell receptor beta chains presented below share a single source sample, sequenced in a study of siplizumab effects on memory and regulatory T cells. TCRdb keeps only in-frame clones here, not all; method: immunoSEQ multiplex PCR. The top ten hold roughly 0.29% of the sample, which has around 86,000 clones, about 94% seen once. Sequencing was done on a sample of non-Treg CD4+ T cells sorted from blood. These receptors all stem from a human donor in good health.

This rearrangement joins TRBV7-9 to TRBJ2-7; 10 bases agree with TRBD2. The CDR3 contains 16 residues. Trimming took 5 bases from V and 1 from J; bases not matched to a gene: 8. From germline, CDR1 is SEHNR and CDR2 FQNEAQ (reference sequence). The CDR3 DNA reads TGTGCCAGCAGCCCTCAGGGTAGCGGGAGGTCCTACGAGCAGTACTTC. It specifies CASSPQGSGRSYEQYF.

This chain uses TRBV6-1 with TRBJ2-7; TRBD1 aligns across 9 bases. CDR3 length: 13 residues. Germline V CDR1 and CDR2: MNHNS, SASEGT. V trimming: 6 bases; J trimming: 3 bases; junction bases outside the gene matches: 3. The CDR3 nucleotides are TGTGCCAGCAGAGTGGACAGGGGCTACGAGCAGTACTTC. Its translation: CASRVDRGYEQYF.

The CDR3 DNA is TGTGCCTGGACGCGGGGGCCCGGGCAGCCCCAGCATTTT. It codes for CAWTRGPGQPQHF. The chain is built from TRBV30 and TRBJ1-5, with a weak D call TRBD1 (6 bases). Germline V gene lookup returns CDR1 GTSNPN and CDR2 SVGIG (reference sequence). Trimming shortened V by 4 bases and J by 7 bases, and 14 bases separated the two germline ends. The CDR3 is 13 amino acids.

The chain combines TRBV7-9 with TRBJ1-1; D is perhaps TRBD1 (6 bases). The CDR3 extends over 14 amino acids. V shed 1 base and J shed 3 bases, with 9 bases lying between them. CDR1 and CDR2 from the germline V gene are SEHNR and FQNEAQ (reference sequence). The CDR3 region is CASSLGGADTEAFF. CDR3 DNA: TGTGCCAGCAGCTTAGGGGGGGCGGACACTGAAGCTTTCTTT.

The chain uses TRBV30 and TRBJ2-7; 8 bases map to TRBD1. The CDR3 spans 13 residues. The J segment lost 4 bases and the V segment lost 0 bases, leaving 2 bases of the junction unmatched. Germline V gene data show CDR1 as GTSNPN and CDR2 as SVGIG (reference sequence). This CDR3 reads CAWSVDRAYEQYF. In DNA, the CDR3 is TGTGCCTGGAGTGTGGACAGGGCTTACGAGCAGTACTTC.

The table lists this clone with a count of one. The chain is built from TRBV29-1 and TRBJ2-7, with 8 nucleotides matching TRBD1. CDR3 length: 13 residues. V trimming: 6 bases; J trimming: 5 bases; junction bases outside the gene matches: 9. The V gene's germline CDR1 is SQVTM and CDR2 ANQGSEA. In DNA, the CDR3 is TGCAGCGTGGGAAGGACAGGGCTGGACGAGCAGTACTTC. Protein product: CSVGRTGLDEQYF.

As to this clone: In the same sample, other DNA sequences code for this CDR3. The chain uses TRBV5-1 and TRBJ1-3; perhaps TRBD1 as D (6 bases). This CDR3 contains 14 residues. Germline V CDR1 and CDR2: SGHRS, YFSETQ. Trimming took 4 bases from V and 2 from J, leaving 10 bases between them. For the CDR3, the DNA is TGCGCCAGCAGCCCGGCAGGGGCTGGAAACACCATATATTTT. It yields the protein CASSPAGAGNTIYF.

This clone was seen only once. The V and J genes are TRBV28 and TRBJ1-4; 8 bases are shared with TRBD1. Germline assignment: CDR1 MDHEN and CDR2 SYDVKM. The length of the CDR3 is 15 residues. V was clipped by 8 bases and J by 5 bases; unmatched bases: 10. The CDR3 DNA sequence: TGTGCCAGCGGCATTCCGGGACAGGTGAATGAAAAACTGTTTTTT. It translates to CASGIPGQVNEKLFF.

The CDR3 bases are TGTGCCAGCAGCTCCCGGGGAATTCAAGAGACCCAGTACTTC. Its protein product is CASSSRGIQETQYF. The rearrangement uses TRBV7-2 and TRBJ2-5; TRBD2 might be the D (5 bases). The CDR3 is made up of 14 amino acids. Germline V CDR1 and CDR2: SGHTA, FQGNSA. V was pared by 4 bases and J by 2 bases, with 11 bases between.

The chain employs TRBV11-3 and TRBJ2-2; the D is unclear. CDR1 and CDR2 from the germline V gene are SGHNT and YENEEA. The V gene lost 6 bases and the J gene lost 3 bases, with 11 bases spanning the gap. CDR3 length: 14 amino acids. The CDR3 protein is CASSPKLYTGELFF. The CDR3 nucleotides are TGTGCCAGCAGTCCAAAACTATACACCGGGGAGCTGTTTTTT.

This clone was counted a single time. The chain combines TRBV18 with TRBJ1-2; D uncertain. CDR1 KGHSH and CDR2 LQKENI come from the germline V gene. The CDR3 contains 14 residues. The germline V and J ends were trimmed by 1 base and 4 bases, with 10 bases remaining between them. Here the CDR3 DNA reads TGTGCCAGCTCACCACGGGCAGAAGCCTATGGCTACACCTTC. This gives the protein CASSPRAEAYGYTF.

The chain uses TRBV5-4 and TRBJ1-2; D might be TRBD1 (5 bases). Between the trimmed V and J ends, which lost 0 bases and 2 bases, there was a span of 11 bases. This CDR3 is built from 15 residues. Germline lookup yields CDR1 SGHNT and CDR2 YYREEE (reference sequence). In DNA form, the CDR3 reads TGTGCCAGCAGCTTGGCCGACAGTCGAAACTATGGCTACACCTTC. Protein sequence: CASSLADSRNYGYTF.

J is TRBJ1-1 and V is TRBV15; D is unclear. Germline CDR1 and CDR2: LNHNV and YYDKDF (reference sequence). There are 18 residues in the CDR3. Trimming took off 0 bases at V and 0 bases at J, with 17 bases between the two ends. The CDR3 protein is CATSRDLTVGLMNTEAFF. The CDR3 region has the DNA TGTGCCACCAGCAGAGATTTGACGGTAGGACTCATGAACACTGAAGCTTTCTTT.

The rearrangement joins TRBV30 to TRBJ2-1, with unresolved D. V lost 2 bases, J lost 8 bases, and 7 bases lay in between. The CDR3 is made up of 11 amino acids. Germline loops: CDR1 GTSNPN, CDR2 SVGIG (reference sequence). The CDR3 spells CAWSSVDEQFF. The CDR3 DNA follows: TGTGCCTGGAGTTCTGTTGATGAGCAGTTCTTC.

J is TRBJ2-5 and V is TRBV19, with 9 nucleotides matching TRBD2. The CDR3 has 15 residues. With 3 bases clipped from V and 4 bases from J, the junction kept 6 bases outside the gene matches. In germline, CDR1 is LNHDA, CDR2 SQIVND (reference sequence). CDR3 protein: CASSISGSGGETQYF. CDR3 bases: TGTGCCAGTAGTATTAGCGGGAGTGGAGGAGAGACCCAGTACTTC.

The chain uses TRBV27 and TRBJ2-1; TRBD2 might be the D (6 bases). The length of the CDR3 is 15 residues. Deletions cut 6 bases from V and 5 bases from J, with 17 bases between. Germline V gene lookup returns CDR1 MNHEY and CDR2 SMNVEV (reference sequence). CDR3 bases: TGTGCCAGCAGAAGACCGGGAGAGAACAACAATGAGCAGTTCTTC. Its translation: CASRRPGENNNEQFF.

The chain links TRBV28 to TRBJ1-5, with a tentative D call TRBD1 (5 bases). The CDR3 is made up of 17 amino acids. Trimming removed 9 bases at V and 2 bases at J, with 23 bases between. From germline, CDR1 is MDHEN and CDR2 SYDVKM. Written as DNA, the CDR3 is TGTGCCAGTTACCGGCGGGACTGGGGGAAGGGCAATCAGCCCCAGCATTTT. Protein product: CASYRRDWGKGNQPQHF.

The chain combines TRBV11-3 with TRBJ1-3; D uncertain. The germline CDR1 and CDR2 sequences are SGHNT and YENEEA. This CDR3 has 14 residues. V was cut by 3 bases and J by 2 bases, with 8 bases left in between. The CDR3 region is CASSFGEAGNTIYF. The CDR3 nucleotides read TGTGCCAGCAGCTTCGGGGAGGCTGGAAACACCATATATTTT. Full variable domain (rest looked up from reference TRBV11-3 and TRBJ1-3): EAGVVQSPRYKIIEKKQPVAFWCNPISGHNTLYWYLQNLGQGPELLIRYENEEAVDDSQLPKDRFSAERLKGVDSTLKIQPAELGDSAVYLCASSFGEAGNTIYFGEGSWLTVV.

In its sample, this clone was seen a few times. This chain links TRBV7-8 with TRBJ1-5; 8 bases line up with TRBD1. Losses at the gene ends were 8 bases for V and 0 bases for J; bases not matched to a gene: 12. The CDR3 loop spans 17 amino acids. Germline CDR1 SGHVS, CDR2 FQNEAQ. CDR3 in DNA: TGTGCCAGCGGCATGTGGACAGGGCCATATAGCAATCAGCCCCAGCATTTT. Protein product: CASGMWTGPYSNQPQHF.

Here the CDR3 reads CASSFQQLSNQPQHF. In DNA form, the CDR3 reads TGTGCCAGCAGCTTTCAACAGCTTAGCAATCAGCCCCAGCATTTT. The J gene is TRBJ1-5, the V gene TRBV11-2; D remains ambiguous. The CDR3 extends over 15 amino acids. The germline V gene encodes CDR1 SGHAT and CDR2 FQNNGV. V shed 3 bases and J shed 0 bases, with 9 bases lying between them. The variable domain in full, completed from reference TRBV11-2 and TRBJ1-5, reads EAGVAQSPRYKIIEKRQSVAFWCNPISGHATLYWYQQILGQGPKLLIQFQNNGVVDDSQLPKDRFSAERLKGVDSTLKIQPAKLEDSAVYLCASSFQQLSNQPQHFGDGTRLSIL.

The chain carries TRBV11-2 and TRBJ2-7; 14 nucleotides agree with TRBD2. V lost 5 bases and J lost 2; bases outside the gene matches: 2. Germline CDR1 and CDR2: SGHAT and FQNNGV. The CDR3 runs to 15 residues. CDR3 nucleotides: TGTGCCAGCAGCCAGGGACTAGCGGGGGCCTACGAGCAGTACTTC. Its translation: CASSQGLAGAYEQYF. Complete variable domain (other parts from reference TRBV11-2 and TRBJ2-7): EAGVAQSPRYKIIEKRQSVAFWCNPISGHATLYWYQQILGQGPKLLIQFQNNGVVDDSQLPKDRFSAERLKGVDSTLKIQPAKLEDSAVYLCASSQGLAGAYEQYFGPGTRLTVT.

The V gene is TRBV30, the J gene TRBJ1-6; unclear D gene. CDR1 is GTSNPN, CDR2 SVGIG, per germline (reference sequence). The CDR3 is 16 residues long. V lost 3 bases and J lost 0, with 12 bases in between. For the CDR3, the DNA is TGTGCCTGGAGGAAAACTCTGAGCTCCTATAATTCACCCCTCCACTTT. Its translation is CAWRKTLSSYNSPLHF. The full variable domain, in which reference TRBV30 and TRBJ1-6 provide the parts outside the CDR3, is SQTIHQWPATLVQPVGSPLSLECTVEGTSNPNLYWYRQAAGRGLQLLFYSVGIGQISSEVPQNLSASRPQDRQFILSSKKLLLSDSGFYLCAWRKTLSSYNSPLHFGNGTRLTVT.

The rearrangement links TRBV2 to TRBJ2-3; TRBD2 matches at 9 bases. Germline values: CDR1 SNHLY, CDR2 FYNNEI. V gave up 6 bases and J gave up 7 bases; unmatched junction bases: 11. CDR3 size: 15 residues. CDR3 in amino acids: CASRSAAGGPNTQYF. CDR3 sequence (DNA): TGTGCCAGCAGGTCGGCGGCGGGGGGGCCTAATACGCAGTATTTT.

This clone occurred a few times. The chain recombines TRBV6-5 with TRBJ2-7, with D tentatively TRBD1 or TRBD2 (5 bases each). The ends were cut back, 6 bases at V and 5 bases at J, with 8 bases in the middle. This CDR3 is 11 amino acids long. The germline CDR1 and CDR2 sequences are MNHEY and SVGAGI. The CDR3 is CASSRDHEQYF. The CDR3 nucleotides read TGTGCCAGCAGCCGGGACCACGAGCAGTACTTC.

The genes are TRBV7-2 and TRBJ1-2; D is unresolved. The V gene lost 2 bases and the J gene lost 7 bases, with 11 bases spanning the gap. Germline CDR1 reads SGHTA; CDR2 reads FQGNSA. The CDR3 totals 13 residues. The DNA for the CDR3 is TGTGCCAGCAGCTTAAGCCGGTTGAGTGGCTACACCTTC. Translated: CASSLSRLSGYTF.

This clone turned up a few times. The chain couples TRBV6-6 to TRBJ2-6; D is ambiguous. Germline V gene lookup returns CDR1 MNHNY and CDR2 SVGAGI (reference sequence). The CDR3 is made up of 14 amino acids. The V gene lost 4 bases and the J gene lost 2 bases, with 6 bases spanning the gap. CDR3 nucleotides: TGTGCCAGCAGTTCCCGTGCTGGGGCCAACGTCCTGACTTTC. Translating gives CASSSRAGANVLTF.

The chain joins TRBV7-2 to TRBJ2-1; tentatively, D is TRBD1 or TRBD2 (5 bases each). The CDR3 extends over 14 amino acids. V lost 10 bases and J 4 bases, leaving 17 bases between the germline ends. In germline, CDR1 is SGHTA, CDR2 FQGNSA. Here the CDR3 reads CATEPGTGYNEQFF. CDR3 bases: TGTGCCACCGAACCTGGGACGGGATACAATGAGCAGTTCTTC.

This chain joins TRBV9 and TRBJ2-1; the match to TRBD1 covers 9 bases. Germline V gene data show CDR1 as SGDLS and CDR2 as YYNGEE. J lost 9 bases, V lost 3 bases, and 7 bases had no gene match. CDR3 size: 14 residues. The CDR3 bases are TGTGCCAGCAGCGGCCGGGACAGGGCGATTGAGCAGTTCTTC. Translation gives CASSGRDRAIEQFF. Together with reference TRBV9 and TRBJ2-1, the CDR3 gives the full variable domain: DSGVTQTPKHLITATGQRVTLRCSPRSGDLSVYWYQQSLDQGLQFLIQYYNGEERAKGNILERFSAQQFPDLHSELNLSSLELGDSALYFCASSGRDRAIEQFFGPGTRLTVL.

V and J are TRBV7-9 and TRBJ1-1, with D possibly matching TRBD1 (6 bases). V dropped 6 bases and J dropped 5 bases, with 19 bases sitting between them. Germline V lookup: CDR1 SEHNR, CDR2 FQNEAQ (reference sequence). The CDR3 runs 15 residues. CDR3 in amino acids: CASSSGQRSSTEAFF. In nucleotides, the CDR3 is TGTGCCAGCAGTTCCGGACAGCGAAGTTCTACTGAAGCTTTCTTT.

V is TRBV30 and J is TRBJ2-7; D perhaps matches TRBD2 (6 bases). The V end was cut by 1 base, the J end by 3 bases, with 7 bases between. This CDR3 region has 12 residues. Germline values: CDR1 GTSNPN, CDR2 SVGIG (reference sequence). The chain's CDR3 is CAWSGSGYEQYF. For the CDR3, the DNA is TGTGCCTGGAGTGGTAGCGGCTACGAGCAGTACTTC.